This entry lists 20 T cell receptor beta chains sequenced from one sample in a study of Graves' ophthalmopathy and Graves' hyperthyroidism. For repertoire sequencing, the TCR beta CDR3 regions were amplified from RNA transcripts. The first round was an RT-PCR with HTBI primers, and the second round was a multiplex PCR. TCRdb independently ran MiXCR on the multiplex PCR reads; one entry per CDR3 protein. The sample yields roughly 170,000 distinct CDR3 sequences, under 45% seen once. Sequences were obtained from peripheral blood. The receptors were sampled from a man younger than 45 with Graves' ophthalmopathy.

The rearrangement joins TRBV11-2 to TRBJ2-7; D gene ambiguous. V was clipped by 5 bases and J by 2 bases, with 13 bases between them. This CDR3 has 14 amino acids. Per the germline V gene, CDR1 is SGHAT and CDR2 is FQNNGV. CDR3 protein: CASSPKKYPYEQYF. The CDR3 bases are TGTGCCAGCAGCCCGAAGAAATATCCCTACGAGCAGTACTTC.

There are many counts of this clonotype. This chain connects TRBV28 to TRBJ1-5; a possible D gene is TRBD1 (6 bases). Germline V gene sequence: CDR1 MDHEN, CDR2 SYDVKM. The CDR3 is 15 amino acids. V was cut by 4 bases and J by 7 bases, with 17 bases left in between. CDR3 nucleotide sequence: TGTGCCAGCAGTTCCCCTTCACGCAGGGGACAGCCCCAGCATTTT. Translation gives CASSSPSRRGQPQHF.

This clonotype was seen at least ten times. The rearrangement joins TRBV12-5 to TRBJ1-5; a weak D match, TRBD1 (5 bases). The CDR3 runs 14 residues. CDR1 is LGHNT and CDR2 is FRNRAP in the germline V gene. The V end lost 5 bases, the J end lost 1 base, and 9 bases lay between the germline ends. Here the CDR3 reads CASGRDPSNQPQHF. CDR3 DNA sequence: TGTGCTAGTGGTAGGGACCCGAGCAATCAGCCCCAGCATTTT.

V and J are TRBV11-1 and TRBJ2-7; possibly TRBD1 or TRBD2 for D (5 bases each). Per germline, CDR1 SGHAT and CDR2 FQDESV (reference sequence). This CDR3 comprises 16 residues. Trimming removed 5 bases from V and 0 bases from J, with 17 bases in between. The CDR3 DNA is TGTGCCAGCAGCCCACTTCGGGACGCCCACTCCTACGAGCAGTACTTC. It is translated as CASSPLRDAHSYEQYF.

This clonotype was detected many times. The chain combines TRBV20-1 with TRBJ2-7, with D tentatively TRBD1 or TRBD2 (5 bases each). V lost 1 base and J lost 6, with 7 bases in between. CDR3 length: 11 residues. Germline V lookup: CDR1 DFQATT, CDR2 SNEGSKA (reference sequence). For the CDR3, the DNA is TGCAGTGCTAGAGTGGGGGTCGAGCAGTACTTC. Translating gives CSARVGVEQYF.

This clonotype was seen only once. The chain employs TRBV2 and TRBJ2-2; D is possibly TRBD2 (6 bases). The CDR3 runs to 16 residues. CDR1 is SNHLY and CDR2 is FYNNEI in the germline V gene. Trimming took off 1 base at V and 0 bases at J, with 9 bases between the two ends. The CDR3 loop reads CASSEGRLANTGELFF. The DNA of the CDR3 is TGTGCCAGCAGTGAAGGGAGACTAGCGAACACCGGGGAGCTGTTTTTT.

In nucleotides, the CDR3 is TGTGCCAGCAGGCCAGGACAGGAAGAGACCCAGTACTTC. Translated, it gives CASRPGQEETQYF. The chain recombines TRBV28 with TRBJ2-5; 7 nucleotides agree with TRBD1. CDR3 length equals 13 residues. With V trimmed by 6 bases and J by 3 bases, 4 bases remained unmatched. The germline CDR1 and CDR2 sequences are MDHEN and SYDVKM.

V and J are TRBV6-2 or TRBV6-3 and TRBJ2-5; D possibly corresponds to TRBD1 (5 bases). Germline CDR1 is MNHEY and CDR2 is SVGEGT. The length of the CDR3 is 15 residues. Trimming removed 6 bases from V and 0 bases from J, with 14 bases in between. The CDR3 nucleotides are TGTGCCAGCAGAAATGGCTTGACAGACCAAGAGACCCAGTACTTC. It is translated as CASRNGLTDQETQYF.

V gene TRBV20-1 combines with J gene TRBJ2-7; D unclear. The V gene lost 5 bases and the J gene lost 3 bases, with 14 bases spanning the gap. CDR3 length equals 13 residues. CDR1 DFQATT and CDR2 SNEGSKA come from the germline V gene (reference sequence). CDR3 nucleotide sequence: TGCAGTGCTCACCCCGGGTACGGCTACGAGCAGTACTTC. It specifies CSAHPGYGYEQYF.

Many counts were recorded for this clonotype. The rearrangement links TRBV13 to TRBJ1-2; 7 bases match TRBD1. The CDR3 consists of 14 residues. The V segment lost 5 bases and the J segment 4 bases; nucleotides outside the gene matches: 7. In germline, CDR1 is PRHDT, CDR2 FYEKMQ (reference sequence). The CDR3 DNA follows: TGTGCCAGCAGCCTGACAGGGACTCCCTATGGCTACACCTTC. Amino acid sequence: CASSLTGTPYGYTF.

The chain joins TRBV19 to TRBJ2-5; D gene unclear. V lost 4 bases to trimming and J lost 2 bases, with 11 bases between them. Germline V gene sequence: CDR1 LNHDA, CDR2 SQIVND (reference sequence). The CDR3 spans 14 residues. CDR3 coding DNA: TGTGCCAGTAGTACCAATGGGGATCAAGAGACCCAGTACTTC. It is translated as CASSTNGDQETQYF.

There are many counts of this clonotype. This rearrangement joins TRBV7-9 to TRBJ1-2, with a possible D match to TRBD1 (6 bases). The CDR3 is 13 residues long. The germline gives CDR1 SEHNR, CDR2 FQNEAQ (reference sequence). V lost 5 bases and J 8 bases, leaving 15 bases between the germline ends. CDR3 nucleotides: TGTGCCAGCAGCCACGCCCGGGGGCAAGGCTACACCTTC. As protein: CASSHARGQGYTF.

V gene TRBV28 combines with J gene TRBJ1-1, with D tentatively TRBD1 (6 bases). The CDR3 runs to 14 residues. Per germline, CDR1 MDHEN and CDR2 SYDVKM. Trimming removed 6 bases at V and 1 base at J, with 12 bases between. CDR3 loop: CASSPEQGNTEAFF. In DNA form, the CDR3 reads TGTGCCAGCAGCCCCGAACAGGGGAACACTGAAGCTTTCTTT.

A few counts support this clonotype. The CDR3 sequence: CASSEAAGREETQYF. For the CDR3, the DNA is TGTGCCAGCAGTGAAGCGGCCGGACGGGAAGAGACCCAGTACTTC. The chain uses TRBV6-1 and TRBJ2-5, with D unresolved. The CDR3 consists of 15 residues. V was pared by 0 bases and J by 3 bases, with 11 bases between. Germline V gene lookup returns CDR1 MNHNS and CDR2 SASEGT.

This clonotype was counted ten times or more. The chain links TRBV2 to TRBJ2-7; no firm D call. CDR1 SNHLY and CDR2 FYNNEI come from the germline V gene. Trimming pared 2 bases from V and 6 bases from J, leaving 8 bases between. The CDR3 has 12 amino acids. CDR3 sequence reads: CASSEPWGEQYF. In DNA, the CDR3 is TGTGCCAGCAGTGAACCTTGGGGCGAGCAGTACTTC.

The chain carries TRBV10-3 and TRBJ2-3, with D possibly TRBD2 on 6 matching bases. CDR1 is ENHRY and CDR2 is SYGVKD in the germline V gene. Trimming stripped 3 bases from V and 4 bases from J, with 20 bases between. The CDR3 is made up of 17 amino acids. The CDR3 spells CAISDAGRIRTADTQYF. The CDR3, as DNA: TGTGCCATCAGTGATGCGGGACGCATTAGGACGGCAGATACGCAGTATTTT.

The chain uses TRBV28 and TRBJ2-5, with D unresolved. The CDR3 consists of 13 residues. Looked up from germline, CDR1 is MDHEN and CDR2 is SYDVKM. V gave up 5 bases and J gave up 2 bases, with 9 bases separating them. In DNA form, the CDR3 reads TGTGCCAGCAGTCCTCCCCGGCAAGAGACCCAGTACTTC. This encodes CASSPPRQETQYF.

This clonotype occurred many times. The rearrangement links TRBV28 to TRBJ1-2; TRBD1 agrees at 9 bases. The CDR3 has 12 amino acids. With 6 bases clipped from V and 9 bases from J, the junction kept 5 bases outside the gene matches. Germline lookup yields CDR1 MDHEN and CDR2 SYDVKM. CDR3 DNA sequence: TGTGCCAGCAGCTCACAGGGGGCGAGCTACACCTTC. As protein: CASSSQGASYTF.

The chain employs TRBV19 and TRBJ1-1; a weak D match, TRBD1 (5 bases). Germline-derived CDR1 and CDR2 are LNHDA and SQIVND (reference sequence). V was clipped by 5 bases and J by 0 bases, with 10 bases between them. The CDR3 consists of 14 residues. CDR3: CASSGGVMNTEAFF. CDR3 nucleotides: TGTGCCAGTAGTGGGGGAGTCATGAACACTGAAGCTTTCTTT.

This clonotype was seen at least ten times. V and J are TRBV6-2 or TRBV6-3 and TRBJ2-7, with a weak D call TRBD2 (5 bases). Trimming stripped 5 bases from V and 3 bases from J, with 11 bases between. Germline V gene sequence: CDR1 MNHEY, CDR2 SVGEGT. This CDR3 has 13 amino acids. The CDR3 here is CASSGREIYEQYF. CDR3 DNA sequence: TGTGCCAGCAGTGGAAGGGAGATCTACGAGCAGTACTTC.